This TCR beta chain was recovered during a study of blood T cells in healthy people across ages. The authors ran a second PCR of about 7 to 12 cycles using a sample-barcoded 5' primer and a J-beta primer mix. One entry per CDR3 protein, called by TCRdb with MiXCR from the 5' RACE reads. The data show hundreds of thousands of distinct CDR3 sequences, under 40% seen once. Total RNA, at least 5.5 micrograms per sample, was extracted from PBMCs. CDR3 length: 16 amino acids. Trimming at V came to 0 bases and at J to 11 bases, leaving 12 bases not matched to a gene. Germline CDR1 and CDR2: SGHTA and FQGTGA.

The specimen sequenced was blood. The V gene is TRBV7-3, the J gene TRBJ2-5; 10 bases agree with TRBD2. This sequence originates from a man aged 18 to 30 in good health. The CDR3 DNA is TGTGCCAGCAGCTTAACCCGCAGCGGGGGGGTGGATGAGCAGTACTTC. Its translation is CASSLTRSGGVDEQYF.